This TCR beta chain was sequenced in a study of cytomegalovirus exposure and HLA in healthy donors. Per germline, CDR1 SGHTA and CDR2 FQGTGA. With 2 bases removed from V and 0 bases from J, the gap between germline ends came to 4 bases. The CDR3 has 13 residues. PCR amplification relied on 60 Vbeta primers (plus 13 Jbeta primers). The repertoire was sequenced with immunoSEQ multiplex PCR; TCRdb's copy has only in-frame clones and lacks some. The data show some 95,000 clones, with under 80% seen just once and about 7% held by the top ten. The chain couples TRBV7-3 to TRBJ1-1; no firm D call. This TCR was recovered from a man aged 50 or older in good health and CMV-seropositive. The specimen sequenced was PBMCs. Here the CDR3 reads CASSLQVNTEAFF. Here the CDR3 DNA reads TGTGCCAGCAGCTTACAGGTGAACACTGAAGCTTTCTTT.